One sample yielded the 3 T cell receptor beta chains listed below, sequenced in a study of yellow fever vaccine responses in identical twins. Each CDR3 protein gets one entry after TCRdb re-called the RT-PCR reads with MiXCR. The repertoire holds some 2,600 distinct CDR3 sequences, with about 80% as singletons. This sample comprised T cells from blood (PBMCs), unsorted or a sorted subset (not recorded which), obtained before or after yellow fever vaccination (not recorded which). All receptors derive from a female donor who received the yellow fever vaccine.

The V and J genes are TRBV30 and TRBJ1-5; 7 nucleotides agree with TRBD1. J gave up 5 bases and V 0 bases, and 10 bases lay outside the gene matches. The CDR3 has 16 residues. Germline values: CDR1 GTSNPN, CDR2 SVGIG (reference sequence). CDR3 loop: CAWSVQSGTDYQPQHF. In DNA form, the CDR3 reads TGTGCCTGGAGTGTACAGTCCGGGACAGATTATCAGCCCCAGCATTTT.

A single count supports this clonotype. V gene TRBV15 combines with J gene TRBJ1-5; D is uncertain. This CDR3 region has 13 residues. Per the germline V gene, CDR1 is LNHNV and CDR2 is YYDKDF (reference sequence). Trimming shortened V by 6 bases and J by 1 base, and 7 bases separated the two germline ends. The CDR3 is CATRAQSNQPQHF. The CDR3, as DNA: TGTGCCACCAGAGCCCAAAGCAATCAGCCCCAGCATTTT.

This clonotype was seen only a few times. The chain combines TRBV11-1 with TRBJ2-1; no firm D call. Germline V gives CDR1 SGHAT, CDR2 FQDESV (reference sequence). The CDR3 covers 15 residues. Trimming left V 5 bases short and J 0 bases short, with 11 bases between. CDR3 bases: TGTGCCAGCAGCCAGGTCAGAAGCTCCTACAATGAGCAGTTCTTC. Its translation is CASSQVRSSYNEQFF.